Below are 20 T cell receptor beta chains sequenced from a single sample in a study of cytomegalovirus exposure and HLA in healthy donors. Primers: 60 Vbeta forward and 13 Jbeta reverse. Data came from immunoSEQ multiplex PCR; TCRdb stores just in-frame clones and leaves some out. The sample records fewer than 200,000 clones, around 83% being singletons. Sequencing input: PBMCs. The receptors were gathered from a woman aged 18-29 years in good health and CMV-seronegative.

DNA for the CDR3: TGTGCCAGCAGCCCGTCTTCGGGGGAATGGACCTACGAGCAGTACTTC. Residues: CASSPSSGEWTYEQYF. The chain uses TRBV7-6 and TRBJ2-7, with D possibly matching TRBD2 (6 bases). The CDR3 is 16 amino acids. CDR1 is SGHVS, CDR2 FNYEAQ, per germline. V was pared by 5 bases and J by 2 bases, with 19 bases between. Complete variable domain (other parts from reference TRBV7-6 and TRBJ2-7): GAGVSQSPRYKVTKRGQDVALRCDPISGHVSLYWYRQALGQGPEFLTYFNYEAQQDKSGLPNDRFSAERPEGSISTLTIQRTEQRDSAMYRCASSPSSGEWTYEQYFGPGTRLTVT.

V is TRBV4-2 and J is TRBJ2-1; D is perhaps TRBD2 (5 bases). Trimming pared 4 bases from V and 4 bases from J, leaving 20 bases between. The CDR3 is 17 amino acids. CDR1 is LGHNA and CDR2 is YNFKEQ in the germline V gene. The CDR3 DNA sequence: TGTGCCAGCAGCCCGCAGCTCACTAGTTTGACTTACAATGAGCAGTTCTTC. This translates into CASSPQLTSLTYNEQFF.

This clone was seen more than once but under ten times. The chain uses TRBV7-2 and TRBJ1-1; 8 bases match TRBD1. CDR1 is SGHTA and CDR2 is FQGNSA in the germline V gene. The trim removed 4 bases at V and 4 bases at J, leaving 8 bases unmatched. The CDR3 contains 15 residues. This chain's CDR3 is CASSSQGQGLTEAFF. The CDR3 DNA sequence: TGTGCCAGCAGCTCACAAGGACAGGGTCTCACTGAAGCTTTCTTT.

This clone was detected only a few times. The V call is TRBV5-6, the J call TRBJ2-7, with a possible D match to TRBD2 (5 bases). V gave up 7 bases and J gave up 0 bases, with 14 bases separating them. The CDR3 loop spans 14 amino acids. From germline, CDR1 is SGHDT and CDR2 YYEEEE. The CDR3 coding sequence is TGTGCCAGCTGGGTCTCGGGGAACTCCTACGAGCAGTACTTC. It codes for CASWVSGNSYEQYF. The variable domain in full, with the rest retrieved from reference TRBV5-6 and TRBJ2-7, is DAGVTQSPTHLIKTRGQQVTLRCSPKSGHDTVSWYQQALGQGPQFIFQYYEEEERQRGNFPDRFSGHQFPNYSSELNVNALLLGDSALYLCASWVSGNSYEQYFGPGTRLTVT.

Comments on this clone: Germline is not matched at one junction end, which may reflect a read error. The gene calls are TRBV7-9 and TRBJ2-2, with 11 nucleotides matching TRBD2. CDR1 is SEHNR and CDR2 is FQNEAQ in the germline V gene (reference sequence). This CDR3 spans 16 amino acids. The CDR3 region has the DNA TGTTCCAGCAGCTCCAGACTAGCGGGAAACACCGGGGAGCTGTTTTTT. Amino acid sequence: CSSSSRLAGNTGELFF. The full variable domain, its missing parts supplied by reference TRBV7-9 and TRBJ2-2, is DTGVSQNPRHKITKRGQNVTFRCDPISEHNRLYWYRQTLGQGPEFLTYFQNEAQLEKSRLLSDRFSAERPKGSFSTLEIQRTEQGDSAMYLCSSSSRLAGNTGELFFGEGSRLTVL.

The V gene is TRBV9, the J gene TRBJ2-1; 13 bases line up with TRBD2. Germline V lookup: CDR1 SGDLS, CDR2 YYNGEE. The CDR3 covers 17 residues. V dropped 3 bases and J dropped 5; count of bases not matched to a gene: 8. The CDR3 DNA reads TGTGCCAGCAGCGCCCCTGGACTAGCGGGAGTGGACAATGAGCAGTTCTTC. This codes for CASSAPGLAGVDNEQFF.

J is TRBJ2-7 and V is TRBV28; weak D call: TRBD2 (5 bases). The V end was cut by 1 base, the J end by 7 bases, with 11 bases between. Germline V lookup: CDR1 MDHEN, CDR2 SYDVKM. CDR3 length: 13 residues. The CDR3 region is CASSLSSTKEQYV. Here the CDR3 DNA reads TGTGCCAGCAGTTTATCTAGCACCAAAGAGCAGTACGTC.

The genes are TRBV28 and TRBJ1-1; D might be TRBD1 (5 bases). Germline loops: CDR1 MDHEN, CDR2 SYDVKM. The CDR3 spans 13 residues. Trimming took 7 bases from V and 1 from J, leaving 10 bases between them. The CDR3 DNA follows: TGTGCCAGCACTACCGGGGGGAACACTGAAGCTTTCTTT. Its protein is CASTTGGNTEAFF.

The rearrangement uses TRBV9 and TRBJ2-7, with a weak D call TRBD2 (5 bases). The V end was cut by 0 bases, the J end by 6 bases, with 13 bases between. CDR1 and CDR2 from the germline V gene are SGDLS and YYNGEE. The CDR3 sequence is 14 residues long. The CDR3 bases are TGTGCCAGCAGCGTAGCGGGGTTTGCTACCGAGCAGTACTTC. Translating gives CASSVAGFATEQYF.

The CDR3 nucleotides are TGTGCCTGGAGTCAACTAGCGGTAGGGACCCAGTACTTC. It specifies CAWSQLAVGTQYF. The J gene is TRBJ2-5, the V gene TRBV30; TRBD2 agrees at 8 bases. J was trimmed by 7 bases and V by 2 bases; bases with no gene match: 6. Germline V gene sequence: CDR1 GTSNPN, CDR2 SVGIG (reference sequence). The CDR3 totals 13 residues. The complete variable domain, with remaining parts taken from reference TRBV30 and TRBJ2-5, reads SQTIHQWPATLVQPVGSPLSLECTVEGTSNPNLYWYRQAAGRGLQLLFYSVGIGQISSEVPQNLSASRPQDRQFILSSKKLLLSDSGFYLCAWSQLAVGTQYFGPGTRLLVL.

The table lists this clone with a few counts. The chain joins TRBV5-1 to TRBJ2-1, with 11 positions matching TRBD2. V shed 7 bases, J shed 3 bases, and the junction held 3 bases outside the gene matches. Germline V gives CDR1 SGHRS, CDR2 YFSETQ. There are 14 residues in the CDR3. The CDR3 loop reads CASAGTSGYNEQFF. CDR3 coding DNA: TGCGCCAGCGCCGGGACTAGCGGCTACAATGAGCAGTTCTTC. Full variable domain (missing parts from reference TRBV5-1 and TRBJ2-1): KAGVTQTPRYLIKTRGQQVTLSCSPISGHRSVSWYQQTPGQGLQFLFEYFSETQRNKGNFPGRFSGRQFSNSRSEMNVSTLELGDSALYLCASAGTSGYNEQFFGPGTRLTVL.

V is TRBV27 and J is TRBJ1-6; D might be TRBD1 (6 bases). V was trimmed by 9 bases and J by 0 bases, leaving 18 bases between them. The germline V gene has CDR1 MNHEY and CDR2 SMNVEV (reference sequence). This CDR3 is 17 amino acids long. The CDR3 DNA reads as TGTGCCAGAAACCTCGACAGGATTAGCTCCTATAATTCACCCCTCCACTTT. Protein product: CARNLDRISSYNSPLHF.

V and J are TRBV30 and TRBJ1-5; D remains ambiguous. The CDR3 totals 14 residues. Per the germline V gene, CDR1 is GTSNPN and CDR2 is SVGIG (reference sequence). V lost 0 bases and J lost 5, with 11 bases in between. The chain's CDR3 is CAWSVYGADQPQHF. In nucleotides, the CDR3 is TGTGCCTGGAGTGTTTACGGAGCAGATCAGCCCCAGCATTTT.

This clone occurred a few times. J is TRBJ2-5 and V is TRBV9; 11 bases fit TRBD2. The CDR3 is 15 amino acids. Germline V CDR1 and CDR2: SGDLS, YYNGEE. The junction had 3 bases not matched to a gene; V was cut back by 0 bases and J by 5 bases. The CDR3 DNA follows: TGTGCCAGCAGCGTAGACCTAGCGGGAGGCGAGACCCAGTACTTC. Translated: CASSVDLAGGETQYF.

The rearrangement links TRBV12-2 to TRBJ1-2. TRBV12-2 is termed a pseudogene. The CDR3 sequence is 18 residues long. CDR3 amino acids: CASRSTGPPFRREYGYTF. The CDR3 DNA reads TGTGCAAGTCGCTCCACTGGTCCACCCTTCCGGAGAGAGTATGGCTACACCTTC.

The rearrangement links TRBV9 to TRBJ2-2; tentatively, D is TRBD2 (6 bases). The V end was cut by 3 bases, the J end by 3 bases, with 18 bases between. CDR1 is SGDLS, CDR2 YYNGEE, per germline. The CDR3 extends over 17 amino acids. The CDR3 here is CASSAGPTAGYTGELFF. The CDR3 DNA reads TGTGCCAGCAGCGCCGGGCCGACGGCGGGATACACCGGGGAGCTGTTTTTT.

The chain is built from TRBV11-2 and TRBJ1-6; 9 nucleotides agree with TRBD1. Germline CDR1 SGHAT, CDR2 FQNNGV. After removal of 2 bases from V and 6 bases from J, the junction contained 5 bases not matched to a gene. This CDR3 has 16 amino acids. The CDR3 DNA is TGTGCCAGCAGCTTATCGGGACAGGGCCTTAATTCACCCCTCCACTTT. Translation gives CASSLSGQGLNSPLHF.

This clone was counted between two and nine times. V gene TRBV25-1 combines with J gene TRBJ1-4, with 8 bases identical to TRBD1. CDR1 and CDR2 from the germline V gene are MGHDK and SYGVNS. The length of the CDR3 is 16 residues. Trimming cost V 1 base and J 7 bases; bases outside gene matches: 8. CDR3 in amino acids: CASSESKAGTGEKLFF. In DNA form, the CDR3 reads TGTGCCAGCAGTGAATCGAAGGCAGGGACAGGTGAAAAACTGTTTTTT.

This clone showed up just once. The V gene is TRBV28, the J gene TRBJ2-7; TRBD2 might be the D (7 bases). CDR1 and CDR2 (germline): MDHEN, SYDVKM. The CDR3 spans 16 residues. V gave up 5 bases and J gave up 4 bases, with 21 bases separating them. Here the CDR3 reads CASSPGEGGLGYEQYV. DNA for the CDR3: TGTGCCAGCAGTCCGGGCGAGGGGGGGTTGGGTTACGAGCAGTACGTC.

V usage is TRBV27 and J usage is TRBJ2-1; D gene uncertain. Trimming left V 4 bases short and J 8 bases short, with 6 bases between. The CDR3 is made up of 11 amino acids. The germline CDR1 and CDR2 sequences are MNHEY and SMNVEV (reference sequence). As DNA, the CDR3 is TGTGCCAGCAGTTCCACGGATGAGCAGTTCTTC. Amino acids: CASSSTDEQFF.